There are many counts of the clone carrying this T cell receptor beta chain. The CDR3 runs to 15 residues. V lost 6 bases and J lost 5; bases outside the gene matches: 10. The V gene's germline CDR1 is MNHNY and CDR2 SVGAGI (reference sequence). The sample originates from a study of tumor and adjacent non-tumor tissue in lung cancer. TCRbeta libraries were built with three rounds of nested PCR, modified from ARM-PCR. TCRdb ran MiXCR on the multiplex PCR reads and lists one entry per CDR3 protein. The top ten hold 20% to 25% of the sample, which has tens of thousands of distinct CDR3 sequences, almost 60% seen once. This sample's RNA came from whole unsorted tissue.

The chain uses TRBV6-6 and TRBJ1-1; TRBD1 agrees at 9 bases. The clonotype was recovered from a middle-aged man with non-small cell lung cancer. Sequencing was performed on lung tumor tissue. The CDR3 loop reads CASRLNRGQGTEAFF. DNA of the CDR3: TGTGCCAGCAGGCTTAACAGGGGGCAAGGAACTGAAGCTTTCTTT.